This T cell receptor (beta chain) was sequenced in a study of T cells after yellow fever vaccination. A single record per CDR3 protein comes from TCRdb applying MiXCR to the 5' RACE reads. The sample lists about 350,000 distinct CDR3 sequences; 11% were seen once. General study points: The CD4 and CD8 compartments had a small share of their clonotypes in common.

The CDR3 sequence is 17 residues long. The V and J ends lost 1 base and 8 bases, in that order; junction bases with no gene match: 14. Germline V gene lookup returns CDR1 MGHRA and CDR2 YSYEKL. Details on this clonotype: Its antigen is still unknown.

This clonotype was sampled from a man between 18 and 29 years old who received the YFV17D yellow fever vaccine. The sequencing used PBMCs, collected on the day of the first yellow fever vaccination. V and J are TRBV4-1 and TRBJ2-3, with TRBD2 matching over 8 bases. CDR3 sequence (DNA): TGCGCCAGCAGCCAAGGCCGGTCGGGGGGGCATAGTGGTACGCAGTATTTT. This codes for CASSQGRSGGHSGTQYF.